The clone carrying this T cell receptor (beta chain) was seen a few times. The CDR3 spans 13 residues. The V and J ends lost 0 bases and 7 bases respectively, with 9 bases between them. The sample is drawn from a study of patients and donors after allogeneic stem cell transplantation. In TCRdb, the RT-PCR reads were re-called with MiXCR into one record per CDR3 protein. The repertoire has tens of thousands of distinct CDR3 sequences, 48% of them found once; the top ten carry 60% to 65%. This chain links TRBV12-3 or TRBV12-4 with TRBJ1-1, with D possibly TRBD1 on 5 matching bases. The TCR comes from a human donor who was either an allogeneic HSCT recipient or a stem cell or donor lymphocyte infusion donor (not recorded which). It is not recorded whose cells these are; they may come from a transplant donor. The sample consisted of blood, either unsorted or a sorted T cell fraction (not recorded which). The CDR3 is CASSLATAREAFF. As DNA, the CDR3 is TGTGCCAGCAGTTTAGCGACAGCGCGTGAAGCTTTCTTT.